Sequencing of this T cell receptor (beta chain) was carried out in a study of blood T cells in healthy people across ages (dated by TCRdb to the mid-2010s). For context, the study as a whole: Template switching captured roughly one uniquely barcoded TCR beta cDNA molecule per two T cells in model experiments. For two donors (one aged 18 to 30 and one aged 80 or older), the study analyzed two additional independent replicas of 1 million unique cDNA reads from the same blood draw. Four age groups were formed from the donors: young (average approximately 15 years), middle-aged (around 39), aged (62) and long-lived (more than 75). To avoid experimental bias, donors of different ages were spread randomly across the sequencing lanes. Age-related changes in TCR beta repertoire diversity were measured in the study by deep sequencing normalized with unique cDNA molecular identifiers. General study outcomes and caveats: Observed TCR beta diversity per million T cells fell roughly linearly with age, and a significant reduction was already apparent by age approximately 40. Estimates of total diversity from one million sequenced T cells were regarded as lower bounds and underestimates. Compared with the aged group, the long-lived group had more naive CD4+ T cells, fewer expanded clones and increased TCR diversity, suggesting age selection. Because profiling used bulk unsorted PBMCs, naive and antigen-experienced compartments could not be compared conclusively. There was a strong correlation between observed TCR beta diversity and the percentage of naive T cells measured by flow cytometry. Donor CMV infection status was unknown, potentially confounding age-related changes in expanded clonotypes.

Libraries were constructed by 5' RACE. Sequencing was performed on an Illumina HiSeq 2500. A second PCR of roughly 6 to 11 cycles was run with a J-beta primer mix and a sample-barcoded 5' primer. A template-switch 5' adaptor carrying 12 random nucleotides introduced a unique molecular identifier onto each TCR beta cDNA molecule. At least 3 million CDR3-containing paired-end reads were obtained from each sample. First-strand cDNA was synthesized from all RNA with the Mint cDNA synthesis kit, primed by a TRBC-specific oligonucleotide. After uracil-DNA glycosylase treatment, a first 18-cycle PCR used universal primers M1SS and BC2_uni_R on all cDNA. In the authors' own workflow: Normalization of each sample was performed by random selection of 1 million high-quality reads, each carrying a distinct molecular identifier. Instead of being binned into consensus sequences, reads with shared molecular identifiers were discarded. MiTCR, set to a Q25 quality threshold and the strictest error-elimination algorithm, was used for CDR3 identification, clonotype clustering and error correction. A nonparametric unseen species model using Euler transformation provided a lower-bound estimate of total TCR beta diversity. The public reads were run again by TCRdb, first through fastp at Q25 and then through MiXCR, and only productive beta chains were kept. Here each entry gathers all rows of one CDR3 protein and keeps the most common genes and DNA. TCRdb, rather than the study authors, made the V and J calls. This sample comprises roughly 1,500,000 distinct CDR3 sequences, roughly 30% of them detected only once. About 10% of the sample is in the top ten clones.

Donors were 40 or so systemically healthy Caucasian individuals from Russia aged roughly 6 to 95 years. Each donor gave roughly 11 milliliters of peripheral blood, drawn into EDTA-treated Vacutainer tubes. Ficoll-Paque density-gradient centrifugation was used to isolate PBMCs, with at least 7 million obtained per sample. Total RNA, at least 6 micrograms per sample, was extracted from PBMCs with Trizol reagent. Naive CD45RAhigh/CD27high T cell percentages were measured by flow cytometry on a PBMC aliquot from every donor. The CDR3 starts with the cysteine, ends with the phenylalanine, and has 20 residues. This entry keeps only the CDR3 DNA: 60 bases, framed from base 1. The germline V gene provides CDR1 SGHAT and CDR2 FQNNGV. A remark on this clonotype: Its antigen is currently not known. At one end the junction does not follow the germline gene, possibly because of a read error.

The source of this sequence is a woman aged 25 to 39 in good health. The source material was blood. The chain was built from TRBV11-2 and TRBJ2-1; 13 middle bases align to TRBD2. At the DNA level, the sequence is TGTACCAGCAGCATTGGACTAGCGGGAGTCAATGATTACTCCTACAATGAGCAGTTCTTC. This encodes CTSSIGLAGVNDYSYNEQFF.